This TCR beta chain was sequenced for a study of human T cells and chemical hapten exposure. About the research overall: Patch tests containing 0.01% DPC, applied to the upper back, were read at 6 days. The patient population, which was mostly female, had alopecia areata, totalis or universalis.

How the authors handled the data: TCR counts had a median of approximately 96,000 per sample and spanned roughly 23,224 to 700,000. One entry per CDR3 protein results from TCRdb running MiXCR on the RACE reads. TCRdb's processing, not the authors' own work, is the source of the V and J calls. The data hold around 130,000 distinct CDR3 sequences, with over 9.5% observed a single time. Time point given: patch test 2, 6 weeks after DPC sensitization. The treatment: therapeutic diphenylcyclopropenone sensitization with weekly scalp DPC. Trimming removed 0 bases from V and 5 bases from J, with 13 bases in between. This CDR3 is 15 amino acids long. The germline V gene encodes CDR1 LGHNA and CDR2 YSLEER. As regards this clonotype: Its specificity is not known.

Study-wide points: Relative to control repertoires, expanded TCRs gave rise to significantly more large CDR3 similarity clusters.

The clonotype originates from a woman aged 50 to 65 with alopecia areata. Some clones in this sample may be carry-over from other donors' samples. This chain links TRBV4-3 with TRBJ2-5; no firm D call. The material was whole blood, obtained in connection with sensitization to the hapten diphenylcyclopropenone (DPC). DNA for the CDR3: TGCGCCAGCAGCCAAGATCCCGAAGGGTGGGAGACCCAGTACTTC. It translates to CASSQDPEGWETQYF.